Listed below are T cell receptor beta chains from one sample, sequenced in a study of tumor and adjacent non-tumor tissue in lung cancer. One entry per CDR3 protein, called by TCRdb with MiXCR from the multiplex PCR reads. The data contain over 110,000 distinct CDR3 sequences, approximately 70% of them singletons. Sequences were obtained from lung tumor tissue. The receptors come from a man aged 60 to 75 with small cell lung cancer. The CDR3 runs from the conserved cysteine through the conserved F or W. The order of the fields is CDR3 protein, CDR3 DNA, CDR3 length, D gene, clone size, V gene, J gene. D genes are given only for firm matches. The size field is filled for only some rows; it gives once, few, many or a size class.

CDR3 protein: CVSSWASGRANEQFF; CDR3 DNA: TGTGTCAGCAGTTGGGCTAGCGGGAGAGCCAATGAGCAGTTCTTC; CDR3 length: 15; D gene: TRBD2; clone size: once; V gene: TRBV11-2; J gene: TRBJ2-1
CDR3 protein: CSARPSTNEKFF; CDR3 DNA: TGCAGTGCTAGACCTAGTACGAATGAGAAGTTCTTC; CDR3 length: 12; D gene: -; clone size: -; V gene: TRBV20-1; J gene: TRBJ2-1
CDR3 protein: CASQRGAQETQYF; CDR3 DNA: TGCGCCAGCCAGCGGGGGGCCCAAGAGACCCAGTACTTC; CDR3 length: 13; D gene: TRBD2; clone size: -; V gene: TRBV5-1; J gene: TRBJ2-5
CDR3 protein: CASRGRGQRGQETQNF; CDR3 DNA: TGTGCCTCACGGGGCAGGGGGCAAAGGGGGCAAGAGACCCAGAACTTC; CDR3 length: 16; D gene: TRBD1; clone size: -; V gene: TRBV6-6; J gene: TRBJ2-5
CDR3 protein: CASSYSIPTTGLQETQYF; CDR3 DNA: TGTGCCAGCAGTTACTCGATCCCCACGACAGGCCTACAAGAGACCCAGTACTTC; CDR3 length: 18; D gene: -; clone size: few; V gene: TRBV6-5; J gene: TRBJ2-5
CDR3 protein: CTSTGDTEAFF; CDR3 DNA: TGTACCAGCACAGGGGACACTGAAGCTTTCTTT; CDR3 length: 11; D gene: TRBD1; clone size: -; V gene: TRBV6-5; J gene: TRBJ1-1
CDR3 protein: CASSQGPAGRNEQFF; CDR3 DNA: TGTGCCAGCAGCCAAGGGCCTGCCGGTCGGAATGAGCAGTTCTTC; CDR3 length: 15; D gene: -; clone size: -; V gene: TRBV7-3; J gene: TRBJ2-1
CDR3 protein: CASSLGLDEQFF; CDR3 DNA: TGTGCCAGCAGCTTGGGGTTGGATGAGCAGTTCTTC; CDR3 length: 12; D gene: -; clone size: -; V gene: TRBV5-4; J gene: TRBJ2-1
CDR3 protein: CACSSRGLAGRDEQFF; CDR3 DNA: TGTGCCTGCAGTTCCAGGGGACTAGCTGGACGGGATGAGCAGTTCTTC; CDR3 length: 16; D gene: TRBD2; clone size: -; V gene: TRBV6-6; J gene: TRBJ2-1
CDR3 protein: CSAPGQDNEKLFF; CDR3 DNA: TGCAGTGCTCCGGGACAGGATAATGAAAAACTGTTTTTT; CDR3 length: 13; D gene: TRBD1; clone size: -; V gene: TRBV20-1; J gene: TRBJ1-4
CDR3 protein: CASSHTGNSPNEKQFF; CDR3 DNA: TGTGCCAGCAGTCACACAGGGAATTCGCCGAATGAAAAACAGTTTTTT; CDR3 length: 16; D gene: -; clone size: -; V gene: TRBV6-1; J gene: TRBJ1-4
CDR3 protein: CASSPGTGLNTGELFF; CDR3 DNA: TGTGCCAGCAGCCCCGGGACAGGACTAAACACCGGGGAGCTGTTTTTT; CDR3 length: 16; D gene: TRBD1; clone size: -; V gene: TRBV11-2; J gene: TRBJ2-2
CDR3 protein: CASRRVRGPDGYTF; CDR3 DNA: TGTGCCAGCCGCAGGGTACGGGGGCCGGATGGCTACACCTTC; CDR3 length: 14; D gene: -; clone size: -; V gene: TRBV12-3/TRBV12-4; J gene: TRBJ1-2
CDR3 protein: CASSRGLAGGRNEEFF; CDR3 DNA: TGTGCCAGCAGCCGGGGTTTAGCGGGGGGCAGGAATGAGGAGTTCTTC; CDR3 length: 16; D gene: TRBD2; clone size: -; V gene: TRBV11-3; J gene: TRBJ2-1
CDR3 protein: CAGSQVYRLQETQYF; CDR3 DNA: TGCGCCGGCAGCCAAGTGTATCGACTCCAAGAGACCCAGTACTTC; CDR3 length: 15; D gene: -; clone size: -; V gene: TRBV4-1; J gene: TRBJ2-5
CDR3 protein: CSVSGGHLGPGEQFF; CDR3 DNA: TGCAGTGTTAGTGGGGGACACCTAGGGCCGGGAGAGCAGTTCTTC; CDR3 length: 15; D gene: -; clone size: -; V gene: TRBV20-1; J gene: TRBJ2-1
CDR3 protein: CASSQGPFTDTQYF; CDR3 DNA: TGCGCCAGCAGCCAGGGGCCTTTCACAGATACGCAGTATTTT; CDR3 length: 14; D gene: -; clone size: few; V gene: TRBV4-3; J gene: TRBJ2-3
CDR3 protein: CASSTGLTGGSTDTQYF; CDR3 DNA: TGCGCTAGCAGCACGGGACTAACGGGCGGTAGCACAGATACGCAGTATTTT; CDR3 length: 17; D gene: TRBD2; clone size: few; V gene: TRBV5-1; J gene: TRBJ2-3
CDR3 protein: CASLPPWTETQYF; CDR3 DNA: TGTGCCAGCCTGCCCCCTTGGACGGAGACCCAGTACTTC; CDR3 length: 13; D gene: -; clone size: few; V gene: TRBV12-3/TRBV12-4; J gene: TRBJ2-5
CDR3 protein: CSAEPGTDTQYF; CDR3 DNA: TGCAGCGCCGAACCAGGGACAGATACGCAGTATTTT; CDR3 length: 12; D gene: -; clone size: -; V gene: TRBV29-1; J gene: TRBJ2-3
CDR3 protein: CVSSEPGLAGGTDMQYF; CDR3 DNA: TGTGTCAGCAGCGAGCCCGGACTAGCGGGCGGCACAGATATGCAGTATTTT; CDR3 length: 17; D gene: TRBD2; clone size: -; V gene: TRBV12-3/TRBV12-4; J gene: TRBJ2-3
CDR3 protein: CASSLYRGRTDTQYF; CDR3 DNA: TGTGCCAGCAGCCTTTACAGGGGACGCACAGATACGCAGTATTTT; CDR3 length: 15; D gene: TRBD1; clone size: few; V gene: TRBV5-6; J gene: TRBJ2-3
CDR3 protein: CASSLPVSASGQYF; CDR3 DNA: TGTGCCAGCAGTTTACCTGTTTCGGCGTCAGGACAGTACTTC; CDR3 length: 14; D gene: -; clone size: many; V gene: TRBV28; J gene: TRBJ2-5
CDR3 protein: CASSLWTSRYNKQFF; CDR3 DNA: TGTGCCAGCAGCCTATGGACTAGCCGCTACAATAAGCAGTTCTTC; CDR3 length: 15; D gene: TRBD2; clone size: -; V gene: TRBV11-2; J gene: TRBJ2-1
CDR3 protein: CSVGQETQYF; CDR3 DNA: TGCAGCGTTGGTCAAGAGACCCAGTACTTC; CDR3 length: 10; D gene: -; clone size: many; V gene: TRBV29-1; J gene: TRBJ2-5
CDR3 protein: CASSSRGGSYDEQFF; CDR3 DNA: TGTGCCAGCAGCTCTAGAGGGGGCTCCTACGATGAGCAGTTCTTC; CDR3 length: 15; D gene: TRBD1; clone size: -; V gene: TRBV11-2; J gene: TRBJ2-1
CDR3 protein: CASSYSGQLLFF; CDR3 DNA: TGTGCCAGCAGTTACAGCGGACAATTGCTGTTCTTC; CDR3 length: 12; D gene: -; clone size: few; V gene: TRBV6-2/TRBV6-3; J gene: TRBJ2-1
CDR3 protein: CSGRDYHSGELFF; CDR3 DNA: TGCAGTGGGAGAGACTACCACTCCGGGGAGCTGTTTTTT; CDR3 length: 13; D gene: -; clone size: -; V gene: TRBV29-1; J gene: TRBJ2-2
CDR3 protein: CASSLRAGGHGNEKLFF; CDR3 DNA: TGTGCCAGCAGCTTGAGGGCAGGGGGGCATGGTAATGAAAAACTGTTTTTT; CDR3 length: 17; D gene: TRBD1; clone size: -; V gene: TRBV5-6; J gene: TRBJ1-4
CDR3 protein: CASSFSQSNFQYF; CDR3 DNA: TGTGCCAGCAGCTTCTCACAGTCAAACTTTCAGTACTTC; CDR3 length: 13; D gene: -; clone size: -; V gene: TRBV11-1; J gene: TRBJ2-4
CDR3 protein: CASSHRDSAYEQYF; CDR3 DNA: TGTGCCAGCAGCCACCGGGACAGCGCCTACGAGCAGTACTTC; CDR3 length: 14; D gene: TRBD1; clone size: -; V gene: TRBV5-4; J gene: TRBJ2-7
CDR3 protein: CASSANRDYGYTF; CDR3 DNA: TGTGCCAGTAGTGCAAACAGGGACTATGGCTACACCTTC; CDR3 length: 13; D gene: -; clone size: -; V gene: TRBV19; J gene: TRBJ1-2
CDR3 protein: CASSLDWTGAIGELFF; CDR3 DNA: TGTGCCAGCAGCTTAGATTGGACAGGGGCCATCGGAGAGCTGTTTTTT; CDR3 length: 16; D gene: TRBD1; clone size: -; V gene: TRBV11-2; J gene: TRBJ2-2
CDR3 protein: CASSPTLRAPYEQYF; CDR3 DNA: TGTGCCAGCAGTCCAACCCTGAGGGCCCCCTACGAGCAGTACTTC; CDR3 length: 15; D gene: -; clone size: many; V gene: TRBV12-3/TRBV12-4; J gene: TRBJ2-7
CDR3 protein: CASSGDRGFTMNTEAFF; CDR3 DNA: TGTGCCAGCAGTGGCGACAGGGGCTTCACAATGAACACTGAAGCTTTCTTT; CDR3 length: 17; D gene: TRBD1; clone size: -; V gene: TRBV2; J gene: TRBJ1-1
CDR3 protein: CVSNFYEDNEQFF; CDR3 DNA: TGTGTCAGCAACTTTTATGAGGACAATGAGCAGTTCTTC; CDR3 length: 13; D gene: -; clone size: -; V gene: TRBV11-3; J gene: TRBJ2-1
CDR3 protein: CASRGQVNTEAFF; CDR3 DNA: TGTGCCAGCCGGGGACAAGTCAACACTGAAGCTTTCTTT; CDR3 length: 13; D gene: -; clone size: many; V gene: TRBV28; J gene: TRBJ1-1
CDR3 protein: CSVRRGARDTQYF; CDR3 DNA: TGCAGCGTGCGACGGGGGGCAAGGGATACGCAGTATTTT; CDR3 length: 13; D gene: -; clone size: -; V gene: TRBV29-1; J gene: TRBJ2-3
CDR3 protein: CASSSVAIAGTPQKRADEQFF; CDR3 DNA: TGCGCCAGCAGCTCCGTTGCCATAGCCGGGACTCCGCAAAAACGGGCGGATGAGCAGTTCTTC; CDR3 length: 21; D gene: -; clone size: -; V gene: TRBV5-1; J gene: TRBJ2-1